The count of the clone carrying this T cell receptor beta chain is one. What it binds is not known. The data were obtained in a study of cytomegalovirus exposure and HLA in healthy donors. For the study at large: Earlier, 150 million to 200 million T cells were analyzed, and 95 million to 140 million unique TCR beta sequences were found among them. Falling in the Caucasian-associated ancestry cluster were roughly 80% of around 370 genotyped donors. Overall study findings and caveats: The study designated about 160 TCR beta chains cytomegalovirus-associated.

Germline CDR1 is GTSNPN and CDR2 is SVGIG (reference sequence). The V gene end was trimmed by 5 bases and the J gene end by 7 bases; junction bases not matched to a gene: 7. CDR3 length equals 12 residues. In the PCR, 60 Vbeta and 13 Jbeta primers were used. The protocol was immunoSEQ multiplex PCR, while the TCRdb copy is restricted to in-frame clones and leaves out a portion. The profile shows 150,000 to 200,000 clones, around 83% of them singletons. This clonotype originated in a girl aged 2 to 10 in good health and CMV-seropositive. The genes are TRBV30 and TRBJ1-1; the match to TRBD1 covers 7 bases. Sequencing used PBMCs. CDR3 loop: CAWGQVLLEAFF. The CDR3 DNA reads as TGTGCCTGGGGACAGGTTCTTCTTGAAGCTTTCTTT.